This entry lists 22 T cell receptor beta chains sequenced from one sample in a study of cytomegalovirus exposure and HLA in healthy donors (dated by TCRdb to 2017 to 2019). Receptors were amplified or captured by the immunoSEQ multiplex PCR assay. For the multiplex PCR, a mixture combining 60 forward primers for TCR Vbeta segments and 13 reverse primers for TCR Jbeta segments was used. TCRdb re-hosts the immuneACCESS table, in-frame sequences only. Its copies lack some clones; in the studies checked, an unresolved V gene accounts for under half of them, and the cause for the rest is not known. Within this sample are about 260,000 clones, with just over 70% of them counted one time only. Of the sample, 2% to 2.5% is held by the ten largest clones. The sequencing input was PBMCs. The receptors stem from a female donor in good health and CMV-seronegative.

The CDR3 DNA sequence: TGTGCCAGCTCCCCCGGGACAGGGACTCTTACGCAGTATTTT. It yields the protein CASSPGTGTLTQYF. This chain uses TRBV18 with TRBJ2-3, with 9 bases identical to TRBD1. This CDR3 spans 14 amino acids. The trim removed 6 bases at V and 8 bases at J, leaving 9 bases unmatched. Germline V gene sequence: CDR1 KGHSH, CDR2 LQKENI.

V and J are TRBV7-2 and TRBJ2-1; 8 nucleotides agree with TRBD2. The CDR3 length is 17 residues. Germline V gene data show CDR1 as SGHTA and CDR2 as FQGNSA. With V trimmed by 0 bases and J by 0 bases, 4 bases remained unmatched. The CDR3 nucleotides are TGTGCCAGCAGCTTAGCAGGGACTAGATACTCCTACAATGAGCAGTTCTTC. As protein: CASSLAGTRYSYNEQFF.

This clone was picked up a small number of times. The chain joins TRBV30 to TRBJ1-4; 7 nucleotides align to TRBD1. This CDR3 is 12 amino acids long. J was trimmed by 8 bases and V by 4 bases; bases with no gene match: 4. The V gene's germline CDR1 is GTSNPN and CDR2 SVGIG (reference sequence). CDR3 coding DNA: TGTGCCTGGAAAATCAGGGGGGAAAAACTGTTTTTT. Its translation: CAWKIRGEKLFF.

V gene TRBV19 combines with J gene TRBJ1-4, with 8 bases that match TRBD1. The junction had 4 bases not matched to a gene; V was cut back by 4 bases and J by 0 bases. The CDR3 loop spans 16 amino acids. Germline V gives CDR1 LNHDA, CDR2 SQIVND (reference sequence). For the CDR3, the DNA is TGTGCCAGTAGTAGAGGACAGGGTGCAACTAATGAAAAACTGTTTTTT. Translation gives CASSRGQGATNEKLFF.

The V gene is TRBV6-1, the J gene TRBJ2-7; 9 nucleotides align to TRBD1. V shed 3 bases, J shed 4 bases, and the junction held 7 bases outside the gene matches. This CDR3 comprises 15 residues. The germline gives CDR1 MNHNS, CDR2 SASEGT. CDR3 amino acids: CASSEDTGGFYEQYF. CDR3 sequence (DNA): TGTGCCAGCAGTGAGGATACAGGGGGCTTTTACGAGCAGTACTTC.

This clone was seen more than once but under ten times. V usage is TRBV15 and J usage is TRBJ1-5; 10 positions match TRBD1. CDR3 length: 16 amino acids. Germline V gene lookup returns CDR1 LNHNV and CDR2 YYDKDF (reference sequence). J was trimmed by 6 bases and V by 2 bases; bases with no gene match: 7. CDR3 amino acids: CATSRTTGGRVQPQHF. CDR3 nucleotide sequence: TGTGCCACCAGCAGAACGACAGGGGGCCGGGTTCAGCCCCAGCATTTT.

The chain combines TRBV2 with TRBJ1-1; D may be TRBD1 (5 bases). V was clipped by 7 bases and J by 4 bases, with 19 bases between them. The CDR3 has 15 residues. CDR1 SNHLY and CDR2 FYNNEI come from the germline V gene. The DNA of the CDR3 is TGTGCCAGCAAGTTAGATCGCGGACAACTCACTGAAGCTTTCTTT. It codes for CASKLDRGQLTEAFF.

This clone was seen only a few times. The J gene is TRBJ2-7, the V gene TRBV5-1; 9 bases map to TRBD2. CDR1 is SGHRS, CDR2 YFSETQ, per germline. This CDR3 region has 15 residues. The V segment lost 5 bases and the J segment 4 bases; nucleotides outside the gene matches: 10. The CDR3 here is CASRFSGSQGYEQYF. The CDR3 nucleotides are TGCGCCAGCAGATTTAGCGGGAGTCAGGGGTACGAGCAGTACTTC.

This chain links TRBV5-5 with TRBJ1-2; D is ambiguous. The germline V gene encodes CDR1 SGHKS and CDR2 YYEKEE (reference sequence). The length of the CDR3 is 15 residues. V lost 0 bases, J lost 5 bases, and 14 bases lay in between. In nucleotides, the CDR3 is TGTGCCAGCAGCTTGGGTCGAGAGGGCTTTTATGGCTACACCTTC. Protein product: CASSLGREGFYGYTF.

In DNA, the CDR3 is TGCGCCAGCAGCTTGGAACTCCCGGACACCGGGGAGCTGTTTTTT. Translating it yields CASSLELPDTGELFF. The genes are TRBV5-1 and TRBJ2-2, with D uncertain. V shed 0 bases and J shed 3 bases, with 9 bases lying between them. Per the germline V gene, CDR1 is SGHRS and CDR2 is YFSETQ. The CDR3 totals 15 residues.

V gene TRBV2 combines with J gene TRBJ1-2, with 7 positions matching TRBD1. The CDR3 runs to 15 residues. The V and J ends lost 2 bases and 4 bases, in that order; junction bases with no gene match: 7. Per the germline V gene, CDR1 is SNHLY and CDR2 is FYNNEI. The CDR3 region has the DNA TGTGCCAGCAGTGAAAAGGCAGGGGGGATCTATGGCTACACCTTC. Translation gives CASSEKAGGIYGYTF.

The V and J genes are TRBV2 and TRBJ2-1; no definite D call. Germline CDR1 SNHLY, CDR2 FYNNEI. V was pared by 8 bases and J by 4 bases, with 6 bases between. This CDR3 region has 11 residues. The CDR3 loop is CASHYYNEQFF. In DNA, the CDR3 is TGTGCCAGCCACTATTACAATGAGCAGTTCTTC.

This clone was detected only a few times. The gene calls are TRBV5-1 and TRBJ2-5; a possible D gene is TRBD1 (6 bases). V was clipped by 1 base and J by 2 bases, with 12 bases between them. CDR3 size: 15 residues. Germline assignment: CDR1 SGHRS and CDR2 YFSETQ. This CDR3 is CASSLLAGDQETQYF. In DNA, the CDR3 is TGCGCCAGCAGCTTGCTAGCAGGGGATCAAGAGACCCAGTACTTC.

The chain links TRBV4-1 to TRBJ2-4, with D maybe TRBD1 (6 bases). The V gene's germline CDR1 is MGHRA and CDR2 YSYEKL. The CDR3 has 16 amino acids. Trimming took 9 bases from V and 0 from J, leaving 18 bases between them. CDR3 loop: CARRQERVVAKNIQYF. In DNA form, the CDR3 reads TGCGCCAGGAGACAGGAGAGGGTGGTAGCCAAAAACATTCAGTACTTC.

The chain recombines TRBV5-4 with TRBJ2-1; 11 bases match TRBD2. After removal of 4 bases from V and 3 bases from J, the junction contained 6 bases not matched to a gene. Germline CDR1 is SGHNT and CDR2 is YYREEE (reference sequence). The CDR3 loop spans 16 amino acids. CDR3 DNA: TGTGCCAGCAGCCCAAGACTAGCGGGAATCTACAATGAGCAGTTCTTC. Its translation: CASSPRLAGIYNEQFF.

V is TRBV9 and J is TRBJ2-1, with D perhaps matching TRBD2 (6 bases). There are 14 residues in the CDR3. The germline CDR1 and CDR2 sequences are SGDLS and YYNGEE. With 3 bases removed from V and 5 bases from J, the gap between germline ends came to 12 bases. The CDR3 coding sequence is TGTGCCAGCAGCGGAAGACTAGGGCACAATGAGCAGTTCTTC. As protein: CASSGRLGHNEQFF.

The chain is built from TRBV9 and TRBJ2-1; D is possibly TRBD2 (6 bases). The germline CDR1 and CDR2 sequences are SGDLS and YYNGEE. Trimming cost V 0 bases and J 2 bases, with 9 bases left between them. The CDR3 sequence is 15 residues long. Here the CDR3 reads CASSVAGVTYNEQFF. In nucleotides, the CDR3 is TGTGCCAGCAGCGTAGCGGGGGTCACCTACAATGAGCAGTTCTTC.

The J gene is TRBJ2-2, the V gene TRBV2; TRBD2 is a possible D gene (5 bases). CDR1 SNHLY and CDR2 FYNNEI come from the germline V gene. V lost 3 bases and J 6 bases, leaving 23 bases between the germline ends. The CDR3 runs to 18 residues. The CDR3 DNA follows: TGTGCCAGCAGTGAGCTAGAGGGTTTTAGCGACTCCCCCGGGGAGCTGTTTTTT. Its protein is CASSELEGFSDSPGELFF.

CDR3 amino acids: CASSVGLPNTGELFF. The CDR3, as DNA: TGCGCCAGCAGTGTGGGACTACCGAACACCGGGGAGCTGTTTTTT. The V and J genes are TRBV10-1 and TRBJ2-2; 7 bases are a match to TRBD2. CDR1 and CDR2 from the germline V gene are WNHNN and SYGVQD (reference sequence). CDR3 size: 15 residues. The V and J ends lost 4 bases and 0 bases, in that order; junction bases with no gene match: 2.

The chain has TRBV27 and TRBJ2-1, with 9 bases fitting TRBD1. The germline V gene encodes CDR1 MNHEY and CDR2 SMNVEV (reference sequence). The CDR3 spans 13 residues. Germline trimming cut 6 bases from V and 7 bases from J; bases unmatched to any gene: 4. Written as DNA, the CDR3 is TGTGCCAGCAGATTGACAGGGGGGAATGAGCAGTTCTTC. Residues: CASRLTGGNEQFF.

This clone occurred once. The chain has TRBV6-5 and TRBJ2-7; TRBD2 matches 11 bases. Germline assignment: CDR1 MNHEY and CDR2 SVGAGI. The CDR3 contains 14 residues. With 5 bases clipped from V and 2 bases from J, the junction kept 2 bases outside the gene matches. CDR3: CASSPLAGAYEQYF. The CDR3 nucleotides are TGTGCCAGCAGTCCACTAGCGGGGGCCTACGAGCAGTACTTC.

This clone showed up just a few times. The genes are TRBV29-1 and TRBJ2-5, with D possibly TRBD2 on 5 matching bases. CDR1 and CDR2 from the germline V gene are SQVTM and ANQGSEA. CDR3 size: 12 residues. Deletions cut 2 bases from V and 5 bases from J, with 9 bases between. The CDR3 DNA follows: TGCAGCGTTGAACCTAGCTCGGAGACCCAGTACTTC. Translated, it gives CSVEPSSETQYF.